This T cell receptor beta chain was obtained from a study of blood T cells in healthy people across ages. On the study more broadly: The template switching approach captured approximately one barcoded beta molecule for every two T cells.

Together with a sample-barcoded 5' primer, a J-beta primer mix was included in a second PCR lasting about 6 to 11 cycles. Tags on each cDNA molecule came from a template-switch adaptor with 12 random nucleotides. TCRdb re-derived calls from the 5' RACE reads in MiXCR, one entry per CDR3 protein. Of about 730,000 distinct CDR3 sequences listed, 35% to 45% were seen once; the top ten hold 20% to 25%. Study-level points and caveats: Aged donors had fewer naive CD4+ cells and lower diversity than long-lived donors.

This clonotype showed up many times. The antigen is undetermined. Unmatched junction bases numbered 11, after V lost 7 bases and J lost 0 bases. This CDR3 has 18 amino acids. Germline V lookup: CDR1 MDHEN, CDR2 SYDVKM. What was sequenced was blood. This rearrangement joins TRBV28 to TRBJ2-1, with 11 bases fitting TRBD2. The receptor's source is a woman aged 60 to 75 in good health. CDR3 DNA sequence: TGTGCCAGCACCTCCACCCGGCTAGCGGGGGGCTCCTACAATGAGCAGTTCTTC. Its protein is CASTSTRLAGGSYNEQFF.